This T cell receptor (beta chain) was sequenced during a study of regulatory T cells in long-lasting Graves disease. CDR1 is MDHEN, CDR2 SYDVKM, per germline. The CDR3 is made up of 16 amino acids. The V and J ends lost 6 bases and 2 bases respectively, with 20 bases between them. Time point specified: newly diagnosed GD, antithyroid drugs for less than 3 months. RNA isolated from PBMCs was used to make the TCR library. Findings and caveats of the study: Accuracy was possibly reduced by small sample size.

Building of the TCR beta libraries involved iRepertoire HTBI primers and Arm-PCR of CDR3 regions. Each CDR3 protein is one row after TCRdb ran MiXCR on the multiplex PCR reads. The repertoire includes roughly 220,000 distinct CDR3 sequences, around 19% of them detected once, and roughly 23% sits in the top ten. In regard to this clonotype: The target antigen is unknown. Being one base from a much bigger clone, this may be a read error.

V is TRBV28 and J is TRBJ2-7; TRBD2 might be the D (6 bases). Source: peripheral blood mononuclear cells (PBMCs), taken at new diagnosis, from a patient treated with antithyroid drugs. The sequence was collected from a female donor with Graves disease. Here the CDR3 DNA reads TGTGCCAGCAGATCATGGGGGTGGGAGGACGCCTACGAGCAGTACTTC. As protein: CASRSWGWEDAYEQYF. The entire variable domain, with the rest obtained from reference TRBV28 and TRBJ2-7, is as follows: DVKVTQSSRYLVKRTGEKVFLECVQDMDHENMFWYRQDPGLGLRLIYFSYDVKMKEKGDIPEGYSVSREKKERFSLILESASTNQTSMYLCASRSWGWEDAYEQYFGPGTRLTVT.